These 9 T cell receptor beta chains were all obtained from the same sample, sequenced in a study of graft-versus-host responses after intestinal transplantation. These TCRs' antigens remain unknown. Using immunoSEQ multiplex PCR, the repertoire was profiled, and TCRdb retains in-frame clones only, with some absent. This repertoire shows about 90,000 clones, 90% to 95% found once; its top ten account for approximately 1%. The material sequenced was unstimulated CD8+ T cells sorted from spleen or lymph node cells, taken before transplant. The receptors were gathered from a human donor who was the organ donor for an intestinal transplant.

The V call is TRBV10-2, the J call TRBJ2-2, with 9 nucleotides matching TRBD2. Germline V CDR1 and CDR2: WSHSY, SAAADI. The CDR3 spans 16 residues. V dropped 3 bases and J dropped 3; count of bases not matched to a gene: 5. CDR3 in amino acids: CASSERRLADTGELFF. CDR3 nucleotide sequence: TGCGCCAGCAGTGAAAGGAGACTAGCGGACACCGGGGAGCTGTTTTTT.

The V call is TRBV5-4, the J call TRBJ1-2, with D hard to call. Trimming pared 5 bases from V and 4 bases from J, leaving 18 bases between. Germline V gene data show CDR1 as SGHNT and CDR2 as YYREEE (reference sequence). This CDR3 comprises 15 residues. CDR3 coding DNA: TGTGCCAGCAGTCCTCGGGAGGAGGCCCTCTATGGCTACACCTTC. It is translated as CASSPREEALYGYTF.

This chain uses TRBV2 with TRBJ1-1; TRBD1 matches 7 bases. V dropped 6 bases and J dropped 4; count of bases not matched to a gene: 8. This CDR3 has 14 residues. Germline lookup yields CDR1 SNHLY and CDR2 FYNNEI. The DNA of the CDR3 is TGTGCCAGCAGGCCTTTCACAGGGGTCACTGAAGCTTTCTTT. Protein: CASRPFTGVTEAFF.

This chain connects TRBV29-1 to TRBJ2-5; weak D call: TRBD2 (5 bases). Germline V gene data show CDR1 as SQVTM and CDR2 as ANQGSEA. The CDR3 loop spans 13 amino acids. Deletions cut 2 bases from V and 4 bases from J, with 11 bases between. CDR3 residues: CSVETEVGETQYF. Here the CDR3 DNA reads TGCAGCGTTGAAACGGAGGTTGGAGAGACCCAGTACTTC.

This sequence joins TRBV19 and TRBJ2-2; 8 bases fit TRBD1. The V gene end was trimmed by 7 bases and the J gene end by 8 bases; junction bases not matched to a gene: 6. Germline CDR1 reads LNHDA; CDR2 reads SQIVND (reference sequence). The CDR3 is 13 residues long. The CDR3 region has the DNA TGTGCCAGTACAGGGGGCGCGCCTGGGGAGCTGTTTTTT. Translation gives CASTGGAPGELFF.

The V call is TRBV5-1, the J call TRBJ2-3; D might be TRBD2 (5 bases). The germline V gene has CDR1 SGHRS and CDR2 YFSETQ. V was shortened by 4 bases and J by 2 bases, with 17 bases between the two germline ends. The CDR3 runs 16 residues. The CDR3 region has the DNA TGCGCCAGCAGCCCCCGGGATGGGGTGGCCACAGATACGCAGTATTTT. This encodes CASSPRDGVATDTQYF.

The chain combines TRBV27 with TRBJ2-3; D gene unclear. CDR1 is MNHEY and CDR2 is SMNVEV in the germline V gene (reference sequence). V lost 3 bases and J 1 base, leaving 8 bases between the germline ends. The CDR3 covers 14 residues. The CDR3 region has the DNA TGTGCCAGCAGTTTGCGCTTCCGCACAGATACGCAGTATTTT. This codes for CASSLRFRTDTQYF.

This chain connects TRBV5-1 to TRBJ2-1, with 7 bases fitting TRBD2. Germline CDR1 is SGHRS and CDR2 is YFSETQ. Unmatched junction bases numbered 8, after V lost 0 bases and J lost 5 bases. This CDR3 region has 16 residues. The chain's CDR3 is CASSLAELAFHNEQFF. The CDR3 bases are TGCGCCAGCAGCTTGGCCGAACTAGCGTTCCACAATGAGCAGTTCTTC.

V and J are TRBV2 and TRBJ1-5, with a possible D match to TRBD1 (6 bases). The CDR3 runs to 18 residues. Trimming removed 5 bases from V and 2 bases from J, with 22 bases in between. Germline loops: CDR1 SNHLY, CDR2 FYNNEI. As DNA, the CDR3 is TGTGCCAGCAGTCCTACTTTCAGACAGGCCCTGGGCAATCAGCCCCAGCATTTT. It is translated as CASSPTFRQALGNQPQHF.